This T cell receptor beta chain came from a study of CD8 T cells in Susac syndrome. Reverse transcription of 0.5 to 1 ug RNA was carried out with random hexamers. TCRdb reanalysed the immunoSEQ multiplex PCR reads using MiXCR and keeps one entry per CDR3 protein. The sample shows about 190,000 distinct CDR3 sequences, approximately 94% of them seen only once. The V gene's germline CDR1 is KGHDR and CDR2 SFDVKD. The CDR3 extends over 20 amino acids. The junction had 20 bases not matched to a gene; V was cut back by 4 bases and J by 3 bases. This rearrangement joins TRBV24-1 to TRBJ1-2, with TRBD1 matching over 9 bases. The origin of this receptor is a human donor with Susac syndrome. Sequences were obtained from CD4+ T cells from PBMCs. The CDR3 nucleotides are TGTGCCACCAGTGACCCTAGCCCTGGACAGGGGAGAGGTGGTGACTATGGCTACACCTTC. Protein sequence: CATSDPSPGQGRGGDYGYTF.